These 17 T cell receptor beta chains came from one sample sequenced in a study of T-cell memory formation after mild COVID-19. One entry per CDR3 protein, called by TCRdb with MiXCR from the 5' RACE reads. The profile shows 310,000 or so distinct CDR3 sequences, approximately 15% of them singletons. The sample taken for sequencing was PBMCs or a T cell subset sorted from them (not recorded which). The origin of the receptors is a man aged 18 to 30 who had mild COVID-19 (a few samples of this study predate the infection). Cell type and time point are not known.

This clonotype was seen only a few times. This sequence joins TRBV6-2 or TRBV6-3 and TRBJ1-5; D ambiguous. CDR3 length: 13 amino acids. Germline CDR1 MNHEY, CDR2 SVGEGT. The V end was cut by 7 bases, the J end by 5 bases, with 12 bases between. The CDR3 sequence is CASINDLYQPQHF. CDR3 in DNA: TGTGCCAGCATCAACGATCTATATCAGCCCCAGCATTTT.

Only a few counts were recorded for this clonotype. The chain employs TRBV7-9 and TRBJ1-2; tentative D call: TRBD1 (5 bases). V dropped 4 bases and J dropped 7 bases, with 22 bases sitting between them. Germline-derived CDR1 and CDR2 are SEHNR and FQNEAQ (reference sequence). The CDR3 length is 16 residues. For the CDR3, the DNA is TGTGCCAGCAGCTCCCTGGACGCACGGGGCTTTACTGGCTACACCTTC. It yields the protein CASSSLDARGFTGYTF. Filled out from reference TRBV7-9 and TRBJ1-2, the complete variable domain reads DTGVSQNPRHKITKRGQNVTFRCDPISEHNRLYWYRQTLGQGPEFLTYFQNEAQLEKSRLLSDRFSAERPKGSFSTLEIQRTEQGDSAMYLCASSSLDARGFTGYTFGSGTRLTVV.

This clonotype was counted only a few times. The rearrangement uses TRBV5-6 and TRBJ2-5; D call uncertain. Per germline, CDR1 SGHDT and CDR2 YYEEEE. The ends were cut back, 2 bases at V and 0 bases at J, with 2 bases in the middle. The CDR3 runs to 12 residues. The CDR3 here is CASSFYQETQYF. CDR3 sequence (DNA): TGTGCCAGCAGCTTCTACCAAGAGACCCAGTACTTC.

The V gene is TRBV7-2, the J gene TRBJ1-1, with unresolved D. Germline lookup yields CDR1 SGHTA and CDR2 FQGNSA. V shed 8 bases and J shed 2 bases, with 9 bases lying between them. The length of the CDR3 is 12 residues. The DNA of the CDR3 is TGTGCCAGCGGCTCAACCAACACTGAAGCTTTCTTT. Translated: CASGSTNTEAFF.

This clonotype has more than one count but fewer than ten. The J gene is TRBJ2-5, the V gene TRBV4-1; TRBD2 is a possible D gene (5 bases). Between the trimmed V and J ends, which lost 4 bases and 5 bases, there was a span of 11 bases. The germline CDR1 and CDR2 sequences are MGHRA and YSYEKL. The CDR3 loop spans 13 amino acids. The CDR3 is CASSRGERETQYF. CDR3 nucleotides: TGCGCCAGCAGCCGGGGTGAGCGGGAGACCCAGTACTTC.

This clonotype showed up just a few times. The CDR3 spells CASSPGTGISGQPQHF. The DNA of the CDR3 is TGCGCCAGCAGCCCCGGGACAGGGATATCGGGGCAGCCCCAGCATTTT. The chain couples TRBV4-3 to TRBJ1-5; 9 bases agree with TRBD1. The CDR3 is 16 amino acids. The germline V gene has CDR1 LGHNA and CDR2 YSLEER. Unmatched junction bases numbered 11, after V lost 4 bases and J lost 7 bases.

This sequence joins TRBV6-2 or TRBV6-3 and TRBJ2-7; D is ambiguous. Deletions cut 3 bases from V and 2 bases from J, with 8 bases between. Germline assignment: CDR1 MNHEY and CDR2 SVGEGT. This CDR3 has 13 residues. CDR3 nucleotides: TGTGCCAGCAGTTATGGGTTAGCCTACGAGCAGTACTTC. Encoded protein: CASSYGLAYEQYF.

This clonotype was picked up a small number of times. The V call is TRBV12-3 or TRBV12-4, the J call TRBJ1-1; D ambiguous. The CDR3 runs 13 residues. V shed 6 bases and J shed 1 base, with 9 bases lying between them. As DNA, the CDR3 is TGTGCCAGCAGGCGAGTTTGGAACACTGAAGCTTTCTTT. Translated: CASRRVWNTEAFF.

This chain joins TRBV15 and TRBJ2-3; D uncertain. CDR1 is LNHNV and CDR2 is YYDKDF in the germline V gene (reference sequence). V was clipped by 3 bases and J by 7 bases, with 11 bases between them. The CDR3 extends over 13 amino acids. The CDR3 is CATSSGLVYTQYF. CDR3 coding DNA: TGTGCCACCAGCAGCGGCCTGGTGTATACGCAGTATTTT.

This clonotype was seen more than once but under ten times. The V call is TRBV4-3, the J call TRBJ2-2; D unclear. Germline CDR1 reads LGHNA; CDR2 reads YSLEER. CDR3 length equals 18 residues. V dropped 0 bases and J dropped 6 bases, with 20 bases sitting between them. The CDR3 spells CASSQEQVQGLSSGELFF. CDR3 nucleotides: TGCGCCAGCAGCCAAGAACAAGTGCAAGGGCTGAGTTCCGGGGAGCTGTTTTTT.

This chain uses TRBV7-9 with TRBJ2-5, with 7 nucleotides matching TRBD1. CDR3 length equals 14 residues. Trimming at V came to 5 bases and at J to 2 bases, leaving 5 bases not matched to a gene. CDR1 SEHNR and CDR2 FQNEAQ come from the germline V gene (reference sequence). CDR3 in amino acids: CASSGPTGQETQYF. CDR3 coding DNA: TGTGCCAGCAGCGGTCCGACAGGGCAAGAGACCCAGTACTTC.

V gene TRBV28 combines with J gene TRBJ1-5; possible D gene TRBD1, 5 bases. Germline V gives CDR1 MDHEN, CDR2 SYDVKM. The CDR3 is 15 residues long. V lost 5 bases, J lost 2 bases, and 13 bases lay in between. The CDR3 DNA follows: TGTGCCAGCAGTCCATCGGGGCCTCGCAATCAGCCCCAGCATTTT. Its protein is CASSPSGPRNQPQHF.

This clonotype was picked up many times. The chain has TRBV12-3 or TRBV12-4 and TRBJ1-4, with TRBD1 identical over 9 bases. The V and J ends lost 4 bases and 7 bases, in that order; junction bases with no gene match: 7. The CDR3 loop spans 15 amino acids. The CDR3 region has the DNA TGTGCCAGCAGTTCCGGGACAGGGTTGAGTGAAAAACTGTTTTTT. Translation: CASSSGTGLSEKLFF.

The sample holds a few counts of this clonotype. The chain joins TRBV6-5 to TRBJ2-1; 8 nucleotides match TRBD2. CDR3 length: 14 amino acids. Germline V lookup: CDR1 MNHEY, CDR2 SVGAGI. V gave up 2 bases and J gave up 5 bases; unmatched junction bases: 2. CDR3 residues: CASSYPGGDNEQFF. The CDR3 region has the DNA TGTGCCAGCAGTTACCCGGGAGGGGACAATGAGCAGTTCTTC.

The DNA for the CDR3 is TGTGCCAGCAGCTTGCTGGGGGGGGGCAGTGGGGTAGCTTTCTTT. This translates into CASSLLGGGSGVAFF. The V gene is TRBV7-2, the J gene TRBJ1-1, with a tentative D call TRBD1 (6 bases). V lost 3 bases to trimming and J lost 10 bases, with 21 bases between them. Germline CDR1 and CDR2: SGHTA and FQGNSA. This CDR3 has 15 amino acids.

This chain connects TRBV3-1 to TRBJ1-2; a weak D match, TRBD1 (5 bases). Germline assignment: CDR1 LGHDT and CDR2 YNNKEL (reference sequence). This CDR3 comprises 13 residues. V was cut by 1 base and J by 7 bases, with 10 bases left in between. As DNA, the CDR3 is TGTGCCAGCAGCCAAGCCGGGACGATTGGCTACACCTTC. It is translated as CASSQAGTIGYTF.

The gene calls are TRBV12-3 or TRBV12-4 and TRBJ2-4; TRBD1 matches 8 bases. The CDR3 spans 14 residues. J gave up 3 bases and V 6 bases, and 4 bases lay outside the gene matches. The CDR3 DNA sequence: TGTGCCAGCAGCTACACAGGGGGCAAAAACATTCAGTACTTC. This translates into CASSYTGGKNIQYF.